One and the same sample provided the 11 T cell receptor beta chains below, sequenced in a study of cytomegalovirus exposure and HLA in healthy donors. The PCR ran on 60 Vbeta and 13 Jbeta primers. Clones were sequenced by immunoSEQ multiplex PCR, and TCRdb holds only the in-frame ones, with some missing. The sample lists about 150,000 clones; about 82% were seen once. The sequencing input was PBMCs. The receptors stem from a male donor in good health and CMV-seronegative.

The gene calls are TRBV27 and TRBJ2-3; possibly TRBD2 for D (6 bases). V was shortened by 5 bases and J by 7 bases, with 13 bases between the two germline ends. The CDR3 is 13 residues long. Looked up from germline, CDR1 is MNHEY and CDR2 is SMNVEV (reference sequence). Written as DNA, the CDR3 is TGTGCCAGCAGTCCCTCCGGGACTTATACGCAGTATTTT. Its translation is CASSPSGTYTQYF.

This clone was picked up a small number of times. CDR3 protein: CASSVGTGGPNQPQHF. The DNA of the CDR3 is TGTGCCAGCAGCGTCGGGACAGGGGGCCCTAATCAGCCCCAGCATTTT. This sequence joins TRBV7-9 and TRBJ1-5; 12 bases align to TRBD1. Germline V gene lookup returns CDR1 SEHNR and CDR2 FQNEAQ (reference sequence). With 5 bases clipped from V and 4 bases from J, the junction kept 6 bases outside the gene matches. This CDR3 comprises 16 residues. The full variable domain, with the rest looked up from reference TRBV7-9 and TRBJ1-5, is DTGVSQNPRHKITKRGQNVTFRCDPISEHNRLYWYRQTLGQGPEFLTYFQNEAQLEKSRLLSDRFSAERPKGSFSTLEIQRTEQGDSAMYLCASSVGTGGPNQPQHFGDGTRLSIL.

CDR3 in amino acids: CASSLHDSYGYTF. The CDR3 DNA sequence: TGTGCCAGCAGCTTGCATGACAGCTATGGCTACACCTTC. This chain connects TRBV5-7 to TRBJ1-2; D is perhaps TRBD1 (5 bases). TRBV5-7 is an ORF; its function is uncertain. The CDR3 consists of 13 residues. V was shortened by 1 base and J by 4 bases, with 8 bases between the two germline ends.

This chain uses TRBV15 with TRBJ2-3, with a tentative D call TRBD1 (5 bases). V was shortened by 0 bases and J by 4 bases, with 11 bases between the two germline ends. Germline lookup yields CDR1 LNHNV and CDR2 YYDKDF (reference sequence). This CDR3 region has 15 residues. CDR3 DNA: TGTGCCACCAGCAGAGATGTAGGGGTAGCAGATACGCAGTATTTT. This gives the protein CATSRDVGVADTQYF.

This clone occurred once. This chain links TRBV19 with TRBJ1-2; 7 nucleotides agree with TRBD1. V gave up 2 bases and J gave up 8 bases; unmatched junction bases: 11. This CDR3 spans 15 amino acids. Germline V gene data show CDR1 as LNHDA and CDR2 as SQIVND (reference sequence). The CDR3 region is CASSIQGGTALGYTF. For the CDR3, the DNA is TGTGCCAGTAGTATACAGGGCGGGACAGCATTAGGCTACACCTTC. Drawing the rest from reference TRBV19 and TRBJ1-2, the complete variable domain is DGGITQSPKYLFRKEGQNVTLSCEQNLNHDAMYWYRQDPGQGLRLIYYSQIVNDFQKGDIAEGYSVSREKKESFPLTVTSAQKNPTAFYLCASSIQGGTALGYTFGSGTRLTVV.

The chain links TRBV5-4 to TRBJ2-3; 9 bases map to TRBD2. Germline trimming cut 6 bases from V and 2 bases from J; bases unmatched to any gene: 4. The V gene's germline CDR1 is SGHNT and CDR2 YYREEE (reference sequence). The CDR3 covers 14 residues. The DNA of the CDR3 is TGTGCCAGCAACGCGGGGGGGTACACAGATACGCAGTATTTT. Its protein product is CASNAGGYTDTQYF. The full variable domain, in which reference TRBV5-4 and TRBJ2-3 provide the parts outside the CDR3, is ETGVTQSPTHLIKTRGQQVTLRCSSQSGHNTVSWYQQALGQGPQFIFQYYREEENGRGNFPPRFSGLQFPNYSSELNVNALELDDSALYLCASNAGGYTDTQYFGPGTRLTVL.

The table lists this clone with a count of one. The V call is TRBV5-1, the J call TRBJ1-2, with no clear D. This CDR3 spans 14 amino acids. The V and J ends lost 4 bases and 4 bases respectively, with 14 bases between them. Germline V lookup: CDR1 SGHRS, CDR2 YFSETQ. DNA for the CDR3: TGCGCCAGCAGCCTGGAGGTGGGGAGCTATGGCTACACCTTC. It specifies CASSLEVGSYGYTF.

The V call is TRBV7-9, the J call TRBJ1-1, with D maybe TRBD1 (5 bases). Trimming removed 6 bases at V and 1 base at J, with 9 bases between. Germline values: CDR1 SEHNR, CDR2 FQNEAQ (reference sequence). The CDR3 length is 13 residues. The CDR3 coding sequence is TGTGCCAGCAGACCGGGGGGGAACACTGAAGCTTTCTTT. Protein product: CASRPGGNTEAFF.

The count of this clone is one. The chain is built from TRBV5-1 and TRBJ2-5, with D tentatively TRBD1 (6 bases). Per germline, CDR1 SGHRS and CDR2 YFSETQ. V gave up 0 bases and J gave up 4 bases, with 13 bases separating them. The CDR3 is made up of 15 amino acids. The CDR3 DNA follows: TGCGCCAGCAGCTTGGGGGACATCGGCGGAGAGACCCAGTACTTC. Translation gives CASSLGDIGGETQYF.

The chain links TRBV11-1 to TRBJ2-7; 10 nucleotides match TRBD2. The V segment lost 0 bases and the J segment 5 bases; nucleotides outside the gene matches: 7. This CDR3 has 16 amino acids. Germline CDR1 and CDR2: SGHAT and FQDESV (reference sequence). The CDR3 sequence: CASSLAIAGGQHEQYF. In nucleotides, the CDR3 is TGTGCCAGCAGCTTAGCGATAGCGGGAGGTCAGCACGAGCAGTACTTC.

The chain links TRBV13 to TRBJ2-1, with 7 bases that match TRBD1. Germline CDR1 is PRHDT and CDR2 is FYEKMQ (reference sequence). Trimming at V came to 3 bases and at J to 3 bases, leaving 2 bases not matched to a gene. CDR3 length: 14 residues. Written as DNA, the CDR3 is TGTGCCAGCAGCTTCAGGGACAGCTACAATGAGCAGTTCTTC. It codes for CASSFRDSYNEQFF.